This T cell receptor beta chain emerged from a study of T-cell memory formation after mild COVID-19. Study-wide context: TCR clusters largely stayed donor specific. Whole-study results and caveats: Pre-infection memory contained some responding clones, which suggested that cross-reactive memory had joined. Clones contracting day 15 to 85 were balanced CD4/CD8; later expanders leaned CD4+. Contracting clones localized mainly to CM and EM when CD4+ and mainly to EMRA when CD8+.

CDR3 length equals 16 residues. The V gene lost 0 bases and the J gene lost 5 bases, with 14 bases spanning the gap. CDR1 is SGHDN and CDR2 is FVKESK in the germline V gene. This clonotype showed up just a few times. Its antigen is as yet unknown. TCRdb processed the 5' RACE reads anew with MiXCR; each CDR3 protein has one entry. The sample lists around 220,000 distinct CDR3 sequences, about a sixth occurring once. The TCR sequence derives from a man between 18 and 35 years old who had mild COVID-19 (a few samples of this study predate the infection). Cell type and time point are not known. The rearrangement uses TRBV14 and TRBJ2-1; D is possibly TRBD1 or TRBD2 (5 bases each). The specimen was PBMCs or a T cell subset sorted from them (not recorded which). The CDR3 protein is CASSQEYWGTDNEQFF. The CDR3 DNA is TGTGCCAGCAGCCAAGAATATTGGGGGACCGACAATGAGCAGTTCTTC.